Below are 25 T cell receptor beta chains sequenced from a single sample in a study of early T cells in non-severe SARS-CoV-2 infection. TCRdb called the 5' RACE reads again in MiXCR, with one record for every CDR3 protein. Of roughly 51,000 distinct CDR3 sequences in the sample, approximately 9.8% were seen once. Sequenced: whole blood. These TCRs come from an adult who was a healthcare worker with PCR-confirmed SARS-CoV-2 infection or an uninfected control (not recorded which).

This clonotype showed up many times. The chain links TRBV7-9 to TRBJ2-3; no reliable D call. CDR1 SEHNR and CDR2 FQNEAQ come from the germline V gene (reference sequence). The CDR3 runs 14 residues. Trimming stripped 7 bases from V and 0 bases from J, with 11 bases between. The CDR3 is CASKWVESTDTQYF. CDR3 DNA sequence: TGTGCCAGCAAGTGGGTAGAGAGCACAGATACGCAGTATTTT.

This clonotype was seen ten or more times. The chain recombines TRBV20-1 with TRBJ2-2; 7 bases fit TRBD2. V trimming: 5 bases; J trimming: 4 bases; junction bases outside the gene matches: 7. The CDR3 is 14 amino acids. CDR1 and CDR2 (germline): DFQATT, SNEGSKA (reference sequence). The CDR3 protein is CSALDSGGTGELFF. The CDR3 bases are TGCAGTGCTCTGGACTCGGGGGGCACCGGGGAGCTGTTTTTT.

This clonotype was seen at least ten times. This sequence joins TRBV5-1 and TRBJ2-2, with 7 bases lining up with TRBD1. This CDR3 comprises 17 residues. CDR1 and CDR2 (germline): SGHRS, YFSETQ. V gave up 0 bases and J gave up 3 bases; unmatched junction bases: 8. The CDR3 spells CASSLARGRSDTGELFF. Here the CDR3 DNA reads TGCGCCAGCAGCTTGGCCAGGGGGAGATCAGACACCGGGGAGCTGTTTTTT.

This clonotype showed up just a few times. The V call is TRBV28, the J call TRBJ2-7, with D possibly called TRBD1 or TRBD2 (5 bases each). Trimming left V 3 bases short and J 4 bases short, with 10 bases between. From germline, CDR1 is MDHEN and CDR2 SYDVKM. The CDR3 spans 13 residues. The CDR3 DNA follows: TGTGCCAGCAGTTTTACGGGACCTTACGAGCAGTACTTC. Its protein is CASSFTGPYEQYF.

In this sample, this clonotype turned up many times. The CDR3 loop reads CASSQHRGLLSETQYF. CDR3 DNA: TGTGCCAGCAGCCAGCACAGGGGGCTTTTATCGGAGACCCAGTACTTC. V usage is TRBV3-1 and J usage is TRBJ2-5; TRBD1 matches 9 bases. This CDR3 has 16 amino acids. J lost 5 bases, V lost 3 bases, and 10 bases had no gene match. CDR1 LGHDT and CDR2 YNNKEL come from the germline V gene (reference sequence).

This clonotype was detected a few times. The chain is built from TRBV18 and TRBJ1-6, with 8 nucleotides matching TRBD1. The CDR3 is made up of 16 amino acids. Trimming took 2 bases from V and 7 from J; bases not matched to a gene: 7. Germline V gene data show CDR1 as KGHSH and CDR2 as LQKENI. The CDR3, as DNA: TGTGCCAGCTCACCAGTTGGACAGGGTGGAAATTCACCCCTCCACTTT. Protein product: CASSPVGQGGNSPLHF.

The chain uses TRBV29-1 and TRBJ2-1; 9 bases line up with TRBD2. Germline V lookup: CDR1 SQVTM, CDR2 ANQGSEA. The CDR3 consists of 13 residues. V lost 7 bases to trimming and J lost 12 bases; unmatched junction nucleotides: 13. CDR3 residues: CSALPAGGARQFF. CDR3 bases: TGCAGCGCCCTCCCAGCGGGAGGTGCGCGGCAGTTCTTC.

This clonotype appeared many times. The V gene is TRBV19, the J gene TRBJ2-7; D not resolved. Germline CDR1 reads LNHDA; CDR2 reads SQIVND (reference sequence). The V end lost 3 bases, the J end lost 1 base, and 16 bases lay between the germline ends. This CDR3 contains 16 residues. DNA of the CDR3: TGTGCCAGTAGTATCTCCGCAAGGATGAGATCCTACGAGCAGTACTTC. This sequence encodes CASSISARMRSYEQYF.

This clonotype was recorded at least ten times. This rearrangement joins TRBV18 to TRBJ2-1, with TRBD2 matching 11 bases. This CDR3 is 18 amino acids long. Germline-derived CDR1 and CDR2 are KGHSH and LQKENI. The V and J ends lost 2 bases and 2 bases, in that order; junction bases with no gene match: 8. CDR3 amino acids: CASSPIGTSGLTYNEQFF. The CDR3 region has the DNA TGTGCCAGCTCACCAATCGGGACTAGCGGCTTAACCTACAATGAGCAGTTCTTC. Full variable domain (outside the CDR3, taken from reference TRBV18 and TRBJ2-1): NAGVMQNPRHLVRRRGQEARLRCSPMKGHSHVYWYRQLPEEGLKFMVYLQKENIIDESGMPKERFSAEFPKEGPSILRIQQVVRGDSAAYFCASSPIGTSGLTYNEQFFGPGTRLTVL.

This chain uses TRBV27 with TRBJ1-1; 7 nucleotides align to TRBD1. The CDR3 covers 14 residues. With V trimmed by 4 bases and J by 11 bases, 13 bases remained unmatched. In germline, CDR1 is MNHEY, CDR2 SMNVEV (reference sequence). The CDR3 is CASSSRQGRTKAFF. For the CDR3, the DNA is TGTGCCAGCAGTTCTCGACAGGGACGGACGAAGGCTTTCTTT.

This clonotype was found many times. V and J are TRBV6-5 and TRBJ2-7; 9 nucleotides match TRBD1. Germline loops: CDR1 MNHEY, CDR2 SVGAGI. The CDR3 runs 15 residues. V dropped 4 bases and J dropped 2; count of bases not matched to a gene: 6. Written as DNA, the CDR3 is TGTGCCAGCAGTTCCGGACAGGGGCCTCCCTACGAGCAGTACTTC. Protein product: CASSSGQGPPYEQYF.

The V and J genes are TRBV7-2 and TRBJ1-5; 9 bases fit TRBD1. This CDR3 region has 14 residues. Unmatched junction bases numbered 2, after V lost 2 bases and J lost 6 bases. Germline loops: CDR1 SGHTA, CDR2 FQGNSA. Written as DNA, the CDR3 is TGTGCCAGCAGCTTAACAGGGGGCGGTCAGCCCCAGCATTTT. As protein: CASSLTGGGQPQHF.

J is TRBJ2-1 and V is TRBV6-1; 7 nucleotides agree with TRBD2. V lost 4 bases to trimming and J lost 9 bases; unmatched junction nucleotides: 6. From germline, CDR1 is MNHNS and CDR2 SASEGT. The CDR3 covers 13 residues. The CDR3 sequence is CASSVLAVTEQFF. CDR3 bases: TGTGCCAGCAGTGTTCTAGCGGTCACTGAGCAGTTCTTC.

This clonotype has ten or more counts. V usage is TRBV6-6 and J usage is TRBJ1-1; no reliable D call. The CDR3 contains 12 residues. Trimming pared 10 bases from V and 1 base from J, leaving 10 bases between. CDR1 and CDR2 from the germline V gene are MNHNY and SVGAGI (reference sequence). CDR3 sequence (DNA): TGTGCCAACTCTCCGGGGAACACTGAAGCTTTCTTT. Translating it yields CANSPGNTEAFF.

This clonotype has at least ten counts. The chain carries TRBV5-5 and TRBJ1-4; 7 bases map to TRBD1. This CDR3 has 16 residues. The V and J ends lost 1 base and 1 base, in that order; junction bases with no gene match: 4. The V gene's germline CDR1 is SGHKS and CDR2 YYEKEE (reference sequence). The CDR3 spells CASSLRGGLTNEKLFF. CDR3 coding DNA: TGTGCCAGCAGCTTGAGAGGGGGCCTAACTAATGAAAAACTGTTTTTT.

This clonotype was detected ten times or more. The chain combines TRBV27 with TRBJ2-7, with D unclear. Germline V gives CDR1 MNHEY, CDR2 SMNVEV (reference sequence). The CDR3 sequence is 14 residues long. Trimming took 5 bases from V and 4 from J, leaving 15 bases between them. The CDR3 is CASSLRPIRYEQYF. The CDR3 DNA sequence: TGTGCCAGCAGTCTCCGCCCCATCCGATACGAGCAGTACTTC.

This clonotype was found a few times. The chain carries TRBV7-6 and TRBJ1-5; 9 bases map to TRBD1. CDR1 SGHVS and CDR2 FNYEAQ come from the germline V gene. V trimming: 5 bases; J trimming: 2 bases; junction bases outside the gene matches: 4. The CDR3 is 15 amino acids. Here the CDR3 reads CASSPRTGGNQPQHF. DNA of the CDR3: TGTGCCAGCAGCCCCCGGACAGGGGGCAATCAGCCCCAGCATTTT.

This clonotype was seen many times. The chain is built from TRBV11-3 and TRBJ2-1; D is uncertain. The CDR3 runs to 15 residues. V was trimmed by 5 bases and J by 7 bases, leaving 18 bases between them. The germline CDR1 and CDR2 sequences are SGHNT and YENEEA. The CDR3 DNA follows: TGTGCCAGCAGCCTGCGAAGCTCGGCCCGGAATGAGCAGTTCTTC. Translation gives CASSLRSSARNEQFF. Full variable domain (rest looked up from reference TRBV11-3 and TRBJ2-1): EAGVVQSPRYKIIEKKQPVAFWCNPISGHNTLYWYLQNLGQGPELLIRYENEEAVDDSQLPKDRFSAERLKGVDSTLKIQPAELGDSAVYLCASSLRSSARNEQFFGPGTRLTVL.

This clonotype was counted many times. The genes are TRBV20-1 and TRBJ1-5; D is possibly TRBD1 (6 bases). Trimming shortened V by 3 bases and J by 0 bases, and 12 bases separated the two germline ends. The CDR3 length is 15 residues. Looked up from germline, CDR1 is DFQATT and CDR2 is SNEGSKA (reference sequence). CDR3 amino acids: CSARRGGVSNQPQHF. CDR3 DNA sequence: TGCAGTGCTAGGCGAGGGGGGGTTAGCAATCAGCCCCAGCATTTT.

This clonotype was counted at least ten times. V usage is TRBV3-1 and J usage is TRBJ2-5; D not certain. Germline CDR1 LGHDT, CDR2 YNNKEL (reference sequence). Trimming removed 1 base at V and 5 bases at J, with 2 bases between. The CDR3 is made up of 11 amino acids. This chain's CDR3 is CASSQGETQYF. The CDR3 DNA reads as TGTGCCAGCAGCCAAGGCGAGACCCAGTACTTC.

In the case of this clonotype: This may be a read error: a much more frequent sequence differs by one nucleotide. CDR3 amino acids: CASSPQKGGDAFF. The CDR3 DNA is TGTGCCAGCTCACCACAAAAGGGCGGTGATGCTTTCTTT. The rearrangement links TRBV18 to TRBJ1-1; D not certain. From germline, CDR1 is KGHSH and CDR2 LQKENI. With 1 base removed from V and 11 bases from J, the gap between germline ends came to 14 bases. The CDR3 totals 13 residues. Full variable domain (remainder filled in from reference TRBV18 and TRBJ1-1): NAGVMQNPRHLVRRRGQEARLRCSPMKGHSHVYWYRQLPEEGLKFMVYLQKENIIDESGMPKERFSAEFPKEGPSILRIQQVVRGDSAAYFCASSPQKGGDAFFGQGTRLTVV.

The genes are TRBV12-3 or TRBV12-4 and TRBJ1-2, with a possible D match to TRBD1 (6 bases). CDR3 length: 14 residues. The V and J ends lost 3 bases and 7 bases respectively, with 15 bases between them. CDR3 bases: TGTGCCAGCAGTTTTGGCGCAGGGGTCCCTGGCTACACCTTC. Protein product: CASSFGAGVPGYTF.

This clonotype has just a few counts. The chain employs TRBV9 and TRBJ2-1, with 9 bases identical to TRBD2. The CDR3 sequence is 15 residues long. Trimming at V came to 4 bases and at J to 2 bases, leaving 4 bases not matched to a gene. From germline, CDR1 is SGDLS and CDR2 YYNGEE. The CDR3 spells CASSIAGEAYNEQFF. The CDR3 coding sequence is TGTGCCAGCAGCATAGCGGGAGAGGCCTACAATGAGCAGTTCTTC. Complete variable domain (other parts from reference TRBV9 and TRBJ2-1): DSGVTQTPKHLITATGQRVTLRCSPRSGDLSVYWYQQSLDQGLQFLIQYYNGEERAKGNILERFSAQQFPDLHSELNLSSLELGDSALYFCASSIAGEAYNEQFFGPGTRLTVL.

The chain has TRBV7-9 and TRBJ2-7, with 14 bases aligning to TRBD2. Looked up from germline, CDR1 is SEHNR and CDR2 is FQNEAQ (reference sequence). The CDR3 has 15 amino acids. J lost 6 bases, V lost 4 bases, and 5 bases had no gene match. CDR3 protein: CASSSGLAGVSEQYF. The CDR3 DNA sequence: TGTGCCAGCAGCTCGGGACTAGCGGGAGTAAGCGAGCAGTACTTC.

This clonotype was observed many times. The J gene is TRBJ2-7, the V gene TRBV11-2; D gene unclear. This CDR3 has 15 residues. Trimming removed 4 bases at V and 1 base at J, with 14 bases between. Germline V gene data show CDR1 as SGHAT and CDR2 as FQNNGV. The CDR3 here is CASSWPGLSSYEQYF. In DNA form, the CDR3 reads TGTGCCAGCAGCTGGCCGGGCCTCTCTTCCTACGAGCAGTACTTC.